This TCR beta chain was captured by sequencing in a study of CD8 T cells in Susac syndrome. About 0.45 to 1 ug RNA was reverse transcribed with random hexamers. TCRdb called the immunoSEQ multiplex PCR reads again in MiXCR, with one record for every CDR3 protein. The table shows under 150,000 distinct CDR3 sequences, with 95% occurring only once. Sequencing was carried out using CD4+ T cells from PBMCs. The source of this sequence is a human donor with Susac syndrome.

In nucleotides, the CDR3 is TGTGCCAGCAGCGGTCGACTGGACAGGGGGCGTGATTCACCCCTCCACTTT. This gives the protein CASSGRLDRGRDSPLHF. The J gene is TRBJ1-6, the V gene TRBV7-9; 11 bases map to TRBD1. CDR1 is SEHNR, CDR2 FQNEAQ, per germline (reference sequence). The CDR3 is 17 residues long. The trim removed 5 bases at V and 8 bases at J, leaving 11 bases unmatched.